This T cell receptor (beta chain) stems from a study of cytomegalovirus exposure and HLA in healthy donors. There are a few counts of this clone. Antigen specificity is unknown. PCR involved 60 Vbeta and 13 Jbeta primers. Sequenced by immunoSEQ multiplex PCR; TCRdb stores in-frame clones only, minus some. The profile covers about 110,000 clones, with around four fifths appearing a single time and over 7.5% taken by the ten largest. Study conclusions and caveats: Among immune exposure information, only CMV serostatus was available. Common viral pathogens were later found to be apparently linked to several of the most significant clusters. Among the sequence variants, a highly shared cluster was likely an artifact of sequencing.

This CDR3 spans 14 amino acids. V gave up 4 bases and J gave up 6 bases, with 12 bases separating them. Germline CDR1 is LNHNV and CDR2 is YYDKDF (reference sequence). The receptor was derived from a woman aged 40 to 50 in good health and CMV-seropositive. The chain recombines TRBV15 with TRBJ2-2; the D gene is possibly TRBD2 (5 bases). The material sequenced was PBMCs. CDR3 residues: CATSIREAAGELFF. DNA for the CDR3: TGTGCCACCAGCATCCGGGAAGCGGCCGGGGAGCTGTTTTTT. Using reference TRBV15 and TRBJ2-2 for the parts outside the CDR3, the full variable domain is DAMVIQNPRYQVTQFGKPVTLSCSQTLNHNVMYWYQQKSSQAPKLLFHYYDKDFNNEADTPDNFQSRRPNTSFCFLDIRSPGLGDTAMYLCATSIREAAGELFFGEGSRLTVL.